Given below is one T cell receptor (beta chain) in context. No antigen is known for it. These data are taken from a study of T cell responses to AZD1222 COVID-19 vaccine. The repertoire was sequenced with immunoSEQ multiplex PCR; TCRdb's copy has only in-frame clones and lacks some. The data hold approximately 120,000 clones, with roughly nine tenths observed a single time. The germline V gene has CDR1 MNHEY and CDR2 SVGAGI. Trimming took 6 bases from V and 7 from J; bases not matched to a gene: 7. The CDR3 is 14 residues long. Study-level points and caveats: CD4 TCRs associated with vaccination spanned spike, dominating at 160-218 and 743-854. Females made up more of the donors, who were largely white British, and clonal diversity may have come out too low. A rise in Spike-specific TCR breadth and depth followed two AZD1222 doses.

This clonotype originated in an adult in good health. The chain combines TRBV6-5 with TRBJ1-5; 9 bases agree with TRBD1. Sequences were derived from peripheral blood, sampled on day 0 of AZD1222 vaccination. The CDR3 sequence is CASSWGQGDQPQHF. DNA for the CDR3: TGTGCCAGCAGCTGGGGACAGGGTGACCAGCCCCAGCATTTT.